Below are 17 T cell receptor beta chains sequenced from a single sample in a study of beta chain features in type 1 diabetes. What was sequenced were expressed TCRB transcripts, since all of the isolated RNA had been reverse transcribed. TCRdb's copy holds only in-frame clones and misses some; the assay was immunoSEQ multiplex PCR. The table shows more than 110,000 clones, with 6.9% occurring only once. Sequences were obtained from central memory CD4+ T cells from blood. The source of these receptors is a woman aged 25 to 45 in good health.

This clone appeared a few times. This chain connects TRBV4-1 to TRBJ1-4; 10 bases are shared with TRBD1. J gave up 7 bases and V 4 bases, and 3 bases lay outside the gene matches. Per germline, CDR1 MGHRA and CDR2 YSYEKL. This CDR3 spans 14 amino acids. CDR3 nucleotide sequence: TGCGCCAGCAGCCCATGGGACAGGGGTGAAAAACTGTTTTTT. Translated, it gives CASSPWDRGEKLFF.

This sequence joins TRBV28 and TRBJ2-2; TRBD2 aligns across 8 bases. The CDR3 spans 15 residues. J was trimmed by 5 bases and V by 6 bases; bases with no gene match: 8. Germline V lookup: CDR1 MDHEN, CDR2 SYDVKM. The CDR3 DNA follows: TGTGCCAGCAGACCCGGGGGGGAGTATACCGGGGAGCTGTTTTTT. Its protein product is CASRPGGEYTGELFF.

The rearrangement links TRBV9 to TRBJ2-1; D may be TRBD2 (6 bases). Trimming took 2 bases from V and 7 from J, leaving 13 bases between them. CDR3 length: 14 residues. Germline lookup yields CDR1 SGDLS and CDR2 YYNGEE. The CDR3 loop reads CASSVALGLNEQFF. The CDR3, as DNA: TGTGCCAGCAGCGTCGCTCTCGGACTAAATGAGCAGTTCTTC.

This clone occurred a few times. V is TRBV7-2 and J is TRBJ2-7, with D tentatively TRBD1 (6 bases). The V end lost 5 bases, the J end lost 2 bases, and 22 bases lay between the germline ends. This CDR3 is 17 amino acids long. Germline V gene data show CDR1 as SGHTA and CDR2 as FQGNSA. Here the CDR3 reads CASSPRVGASLPYEQYF. DNA of the CDR3: TGTGCCAGCAGCCCCCGCGTGGGGGCTAGTCTCCCCTACGAGCAGTACTTC.

V and J are TRBV18 and TRBJ2-7; 9 bases fit TRBD2. The CDR3 is made up of 15 amino acids. V was pared by 0 bases and J by 0 bases, with 0 bases of the junction left unmatched. CDR1 is KGHSH and CDR2 is LQKENI in the germline V gene. The DNA of the CDR3 is TGTGCCAGCTCACCACCTAGCGGGAGCTCCTACGAGCAGTACTTC. Amino acid sequence: CASSPPSGSSYEQYF.

This clone was counted ten times or more. The chain carries TRBV28 and TRBJ2-3; TRBD2 agrees at 7 bases. Germline CDR1 reads MDHEN; CDR2 reads SYDVKM. V lost 4 bases to trimming and J lost 4 bases; unmatched junction nucleotides: 8. The CDR3 totals 15 residues. This CDR3 reads CASSSGGTSADTQYF. For the CDR3, the DNA is TGTGCCAGCAGTTCCGGGGGAACTAGCGCAGATACGCAGTATTTT. The complete variable domain, with remaining parts taken from reference TRBV28 and TRBJ2-3, reads DVKVTQSSRYLVKRTGEKVFLECVQDMDHENMFWYRQDPGLGLRLIYFSYDVKMKEKGDIPEGYSVSREKKERFSLILESASTNQTSMYLCASSSGGTSADTQYFGPGTRLTVL.

There are a few counts of this clone. The chain carries TRBV7-6 and TRBJ1-2; D remains unclear. Trimming cost V 2 bases and J 4 bases, with 17 bases left between them. CDR3 length: 16 residues. Germline V CDR1 and CDR2: SGHVS, FNYEAQ. The CDR3 loop is CASSLLPDGGLYGYTF. CDR3 in DNA: TGTGCCAGCAGCTTATTGCCGGACGGAGGCCTCTATGGCTACACCTTC.

This clone appeared a few times. The rearrangement joins TRBV5-1 to TRBJ2-3; perhaps TRBD2 as D (5 bases). Trimming took off 4 bases at V and 2 bases at J, with 17 bases between the two ends. Germline V CDR1 and CDR2: SGHRS, YFSETQ. This CDR3 spans 16 amino acids. The CDR3 protein is CASSKEPGFTTDTQYF. As DNA, the CDR3 is TGCGCCAGCAGCAAAGAGCCGGGGTTTACCACAGATACGCAGTATTTT. Full variable domain (outside the CDR3, taken from reference TRBV5-1 and TRBJ2-3): KAGVTQTPRYLIKTRGQQVTLSCSPISGHRSVSWYQQTPGQGLQFLFEYFSETQRNKGNFPGRFSGRQFSNSRSEMNVSTLELGDSALYLCASSKEPGFTTDTQYFGPGTRLTVL.

This clone occurred many times. The chain employs TRBV7-2 and TRBJ2-1, with 9 nucleotides matching TRBD1. J was trimmed by 4 bases and V by 6 bases; bases with no gene match: 7. Germline lookup yields CDR1 SGHTA and CDR2 FQGNSA. This CDR3 comprises 15 residues. CDR3 sequence reads: CASSHGQGKYNEQFF. CDR3 sequence (DNA): TGTGCCAGCAGTCACGGACAGGGGAAATACAATGAGCAGTTCTTC.

Note on this clone: In the same sample, other DNA sequences code for this CDR3. The V call is TRBV19, the J call TRBJ2-1; 12 bases align to TRBD2. The CDR3 is made up of 15 amino acids. V dropped 5 bases and J dropped 3; count of bases not matched to a gene: 2. CDR1 and CDR2 from the germline V gene are LNHDA and SQIVND (reference sequence). In DNA, the CDR3 is TGTGCCAGTAGTGGACTAGCGGGATTCTACAATGAGCAGTTCTTC. This sequence encodes CASSGLAGFYNEQFF.

The chain joins TRBV7-2 to TRBJ1-2; TRBD1 matches at 9 bases. From germline, CDR1 is SGHTA and CDR2 FQGNSA. Trimming cost V 4 bases and J 6 bases; bases outside gene matches: 6. The CDR3 is 14 amino acids. The CDR3 here is CASSSRTGEHGYTF. The CDR3 region has the DNA TGTGCCAGCAGCTCCCGGACAGGGGAACATGGCTACACCTTC.

This clone has ten or more counts. Germline and junction disagree at one end, which may indicate a read error. The genes are TRBV28 and TRBJ1-1; 9 bases fit TRBD1. The CDR3 has 14 amino acids. Germline V gene data show CDR1 as MDHEN and CDR2 as SYDVKM. As DNA, the CDR3 is TGTGCCAGCAGCGGACAGGGGTCGAACGCTGAAGCTTTCTTT. Amino acid sequence: CASSGQGSNAEAFF.

The rearrangement links TRBV21-1 to TRBJ2-5; TRBD1, the table's D call, was not compared with the DNA. TRBV21-1 constitutes a pseudogene. There are 14 residues in the CDR3. CDR3 region: CASSRTGGQETQYF. The CDR3 DNA is TGTGCCAGCAGCAGGACAGGGGGCCAAGAGACCCAGTACTTC.

This clone has a count of ten or more. The J gene is TRBJ1-1, the V gene TRBV9; D might be TRBD1 (5 bases). The CDR3 is 16 amino acids. CDR1 is SGDLS and CDR2 is YYNGEE in the germline V gene. V lost 1 base and J lost 1, with 14 bases in between. The CDR3 DNA follows: TGTGCCAGCAGCGTAACCGGAGGCGGGGGGAACACTGAAGCTTTCTTT. It translates to CASSVTGGGGNTEAFF.

Only a few counts were recorded for this clone. V and J are TRBV25-1 and TRBJ1-2, with D tentatively TRBD1 (6 bases). Looked up from germline, CDR1 is MGHDK and CDR2 is SYGVNS. The CDR3 has 13 amino acids. The V and J ends lost 3 bases and 7 bases respectively, with 12 bases between them. In DNA form, the CDR3 reads TGTGCCAGCAGTGAGTCGACAGGTCTTGGCTACACCTTC. This encodes CASSESTGLGYTF.

V usage is TRBV27 and J usage is TRBJ2-7; no firm D call. Looked up from germline, CDR1 is MNHEY and CDR2 is SMNVEV (reference sequence). This CDR3 has 11 residues. Trimming took off 8 bases at V and 3 bases at J, with 8 bases between the two ends. The CDR3 spells CASGPGYEQYF. In DNA form, the CDR3 reads TGTGCCAGCGGCCCTGGCTACGAGCAGTACTTC.

The chain employs TRBV19 and TRBJ1-4, with D possibly TRBD1 on 6 matching bases. The germline V gene encodes CDR1 LNHDA and CDR2 SQIVND (reference sequence). This CDR3 is 15 amino acids long. V lost 6 bases and J 7 bases, leaving 18 bases between the germline ends. Here the CDR3 DNA reads TGTGCCAGTAGACGGAAAACAGGGCCCGGTGAAAAACTGTTTTTT. Protein product: CASRRKTGPGEKLFF.